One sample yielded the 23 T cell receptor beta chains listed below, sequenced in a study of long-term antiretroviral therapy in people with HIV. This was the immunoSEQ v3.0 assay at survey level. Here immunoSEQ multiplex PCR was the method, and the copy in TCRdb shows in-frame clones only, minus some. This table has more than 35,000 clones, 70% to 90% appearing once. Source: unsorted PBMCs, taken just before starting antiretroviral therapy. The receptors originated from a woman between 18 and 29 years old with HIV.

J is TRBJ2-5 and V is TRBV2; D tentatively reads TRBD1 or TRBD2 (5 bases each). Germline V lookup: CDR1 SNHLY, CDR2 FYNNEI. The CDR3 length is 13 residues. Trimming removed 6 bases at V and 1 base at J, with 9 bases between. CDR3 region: CASRRGSQETQYF. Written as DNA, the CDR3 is TGTGCCAGCAGGAGGGGCAGCCAAGAGACCCAGTACTTC.

CDR3 residues: CASSLQGQANEKLFF. The CDR3 DNA reads as TGTGCCAGCAGTCTACAGGGGCAAGCTAATGAAAAACTGTTTTTT. This chain links TRBV27 with TRBJ1-4; the match to TRBD1 covers 7 bases. The junction had 6 bases not matched to a gene; V was cut back by 5 bases and J by 3 bases. Germline-derived CDR1 and CDR2 are MNHEY and SMNVEV (reference sequence). The CDR3 contains 15 residues.

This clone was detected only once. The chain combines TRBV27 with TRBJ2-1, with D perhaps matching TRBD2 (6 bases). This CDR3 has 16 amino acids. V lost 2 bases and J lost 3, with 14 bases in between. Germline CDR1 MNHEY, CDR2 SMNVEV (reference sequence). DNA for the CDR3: TGTGCCAGCAGTTTAAAGACTAGATCCGGCTACAATGAGCAGTTCTTC. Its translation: CASSLKTRSGYNEQFF.

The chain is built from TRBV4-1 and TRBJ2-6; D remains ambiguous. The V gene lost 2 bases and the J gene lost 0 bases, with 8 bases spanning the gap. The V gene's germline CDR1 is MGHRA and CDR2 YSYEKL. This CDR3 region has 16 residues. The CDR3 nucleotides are TGCGCCAGCAGCCAAAGATGGATCTCTGGGGCCAACGTCCTGACTTTC. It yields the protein CASSQRWISGANVLTF.

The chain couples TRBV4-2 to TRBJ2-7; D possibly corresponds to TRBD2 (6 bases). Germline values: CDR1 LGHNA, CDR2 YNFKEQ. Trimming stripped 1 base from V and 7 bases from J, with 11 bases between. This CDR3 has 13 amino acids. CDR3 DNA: TGTGCCAGCAGCCAAGCTACTGCGGGGGAGCAGTACTTC. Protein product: CASSQATAGEQYF.

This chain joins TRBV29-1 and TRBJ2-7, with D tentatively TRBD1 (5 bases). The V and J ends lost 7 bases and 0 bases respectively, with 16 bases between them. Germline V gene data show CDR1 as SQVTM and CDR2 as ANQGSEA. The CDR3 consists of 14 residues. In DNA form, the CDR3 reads TGCAGCGCTTATTCGACAGAGACCTCCTACGAGCAGTACTTC. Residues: CSAYSTETSYEQYF.

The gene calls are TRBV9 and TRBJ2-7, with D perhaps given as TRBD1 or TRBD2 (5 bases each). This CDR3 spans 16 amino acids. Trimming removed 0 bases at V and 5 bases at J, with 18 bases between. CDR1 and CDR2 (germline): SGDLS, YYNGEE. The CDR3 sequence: CASSVDPGPLMDEQYF. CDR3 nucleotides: TGTGCCAGCAGCGTAGATCCGGGGCCCCTTATGGACGAGCAGTACTTC.

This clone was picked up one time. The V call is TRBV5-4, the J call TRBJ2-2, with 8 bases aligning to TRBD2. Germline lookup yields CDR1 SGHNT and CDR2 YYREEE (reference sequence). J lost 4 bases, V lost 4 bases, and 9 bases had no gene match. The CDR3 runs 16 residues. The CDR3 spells CASSLALAGPTGELFF. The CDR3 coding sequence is TGTGCCAGCAGCCTGGCTCTAGCGGGCCCCACCGGGGAGCTGTTTTTT.

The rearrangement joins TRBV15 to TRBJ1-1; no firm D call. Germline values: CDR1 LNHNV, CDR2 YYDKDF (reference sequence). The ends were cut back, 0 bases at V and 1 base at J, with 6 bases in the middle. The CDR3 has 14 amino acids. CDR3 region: CATSRDGRNTEAFF. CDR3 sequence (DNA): TGTGCCACCAGCAGAGATGGGAGGAACACTGAAGCTTTCTTT. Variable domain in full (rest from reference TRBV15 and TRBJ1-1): DAMVIQNPRYQVTQFGKPVTLSCSQTLNHNVMYWYQQKSSQAPKLLFHYYDKDFNNEADTPDNFQSRRPNTSFCFLDIRSPGLGDTAMYLCATSRDGRNTEAFFGQGTRLTVV.

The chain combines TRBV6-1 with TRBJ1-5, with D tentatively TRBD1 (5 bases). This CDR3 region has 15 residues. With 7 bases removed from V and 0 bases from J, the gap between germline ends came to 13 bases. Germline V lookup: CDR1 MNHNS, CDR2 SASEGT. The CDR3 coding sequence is TGTGCCAGCAAAAGACAGAACTATAGCAATCAGCCCCAGCATTTT. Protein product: CASKRQNYSNQPQHF.

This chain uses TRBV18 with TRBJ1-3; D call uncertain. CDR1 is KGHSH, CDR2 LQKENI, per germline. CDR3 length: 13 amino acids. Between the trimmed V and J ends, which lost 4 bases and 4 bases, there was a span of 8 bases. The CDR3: CASSLISGNTIYF. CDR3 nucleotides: TGTGCCAGCTCACTTATATCAGGAAACACCATATATTTT.

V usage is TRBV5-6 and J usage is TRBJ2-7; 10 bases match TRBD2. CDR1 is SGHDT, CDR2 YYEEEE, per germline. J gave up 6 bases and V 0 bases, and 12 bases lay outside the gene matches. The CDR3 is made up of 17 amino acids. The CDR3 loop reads CASSLEWAAGGPVEQYF. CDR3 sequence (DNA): TGTGCCAGCAGCTTGGAGTGGGCAGCGGGAGGGCCGGTCGAGCAGTACTTC.

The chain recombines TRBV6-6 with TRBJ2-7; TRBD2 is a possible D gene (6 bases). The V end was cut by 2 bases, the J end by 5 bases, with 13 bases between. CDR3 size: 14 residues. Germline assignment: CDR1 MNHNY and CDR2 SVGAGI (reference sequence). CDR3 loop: CASSYGSERDEQYF. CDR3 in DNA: TGTGCCAGCAGTTACGGGTCGGAGCGGGACGAGCAGTACTTC.

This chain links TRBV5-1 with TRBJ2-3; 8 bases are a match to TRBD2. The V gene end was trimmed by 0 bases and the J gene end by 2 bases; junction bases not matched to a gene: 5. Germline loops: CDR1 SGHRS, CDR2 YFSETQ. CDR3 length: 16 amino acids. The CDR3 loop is CASSLAGLAPTDTQYF. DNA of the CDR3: TGCGCCAGCAGCTTGGCCGGACTAGCTCCCACAGATACGCAGTATTTT.

The CDR3 here is CASSPRRENDEQYF. CDR3 DNA sequence: TGTGCCAGCTCACCTCGGCGGGAGAACGACGAGCAGTACTTC. The chain is built from TRBV18 and TRBJ2-7; 7 positions agree with TRBD2. J gave up 5 bases and V 3 bases, and 7 bases lay outside the gene matches. CDR1 and CDR2 (germline): KGHSH, LQKENI. This CDR3 is built from 14 residues.

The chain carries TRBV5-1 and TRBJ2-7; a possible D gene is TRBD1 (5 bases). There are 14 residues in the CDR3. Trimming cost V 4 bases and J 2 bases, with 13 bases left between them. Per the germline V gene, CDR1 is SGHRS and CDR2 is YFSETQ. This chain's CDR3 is CASSHTTVAYEQYF. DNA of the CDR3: TGCGCCAGCAGCCACACGACAGTTGCCTACGAGCAGTACTTC.

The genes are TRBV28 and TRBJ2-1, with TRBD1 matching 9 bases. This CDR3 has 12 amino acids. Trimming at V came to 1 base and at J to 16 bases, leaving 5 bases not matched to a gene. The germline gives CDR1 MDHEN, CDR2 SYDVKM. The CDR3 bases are TGTGCCAGCAGTTTATATAGGGACAGGGTATTCTTC. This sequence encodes CASSLYRDRVFF.

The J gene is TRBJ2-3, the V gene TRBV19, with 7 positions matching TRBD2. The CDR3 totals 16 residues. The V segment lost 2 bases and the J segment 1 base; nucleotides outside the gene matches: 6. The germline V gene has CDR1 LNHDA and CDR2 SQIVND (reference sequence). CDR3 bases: TGTGCCAGTAGTATAAGGCCCAGCGGGGGCACAGATACGCAGTATTTT. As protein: CASSIRPSGGTDTQYF.

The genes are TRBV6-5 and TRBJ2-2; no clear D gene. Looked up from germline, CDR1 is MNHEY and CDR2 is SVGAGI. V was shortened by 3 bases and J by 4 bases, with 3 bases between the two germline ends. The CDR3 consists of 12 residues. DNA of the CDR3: TGTGCCAGCAGTTATACCACCGGGGAGCTGTTTTTT. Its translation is CASSYTTGELFF.

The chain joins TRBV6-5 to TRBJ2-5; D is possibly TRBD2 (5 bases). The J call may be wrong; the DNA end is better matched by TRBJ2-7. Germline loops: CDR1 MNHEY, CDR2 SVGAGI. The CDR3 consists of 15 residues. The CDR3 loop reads CASRPDLLLWYEQYF. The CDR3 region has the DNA TGTGCCAGCAGACCGGACTTGCTTTTGTGGTACGAGCAGTACTTC.

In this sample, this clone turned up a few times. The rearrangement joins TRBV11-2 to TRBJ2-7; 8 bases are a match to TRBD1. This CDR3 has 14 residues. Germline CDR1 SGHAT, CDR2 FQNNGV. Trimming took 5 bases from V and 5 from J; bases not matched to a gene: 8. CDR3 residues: CASSPTGVSNEQYF. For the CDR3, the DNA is TGTGCCAGCAGCCCGACAGGGGTTTCGAACGAGCAGTACTTC. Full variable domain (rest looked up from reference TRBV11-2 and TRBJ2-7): EAGVAQSPRYKIIEKRQSVAFWCNPISGHATLYWYQQILGQGPKLLIQFQNNGVVDDSQLPKDRFSAERLKGVDSTLKIQPAKLEDSAVYLCASSPTGVSNEQYFGPGTRLTVT.

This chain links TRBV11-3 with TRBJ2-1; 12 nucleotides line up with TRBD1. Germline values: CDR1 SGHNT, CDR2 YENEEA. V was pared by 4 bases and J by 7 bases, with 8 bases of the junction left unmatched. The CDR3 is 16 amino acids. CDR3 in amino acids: CASSSGTGGGWNEQFF. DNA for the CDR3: TGTGCCAGCAGCTCGGGGACAGGGGGCGGGTGGAATGAGCAGTTCTTC.

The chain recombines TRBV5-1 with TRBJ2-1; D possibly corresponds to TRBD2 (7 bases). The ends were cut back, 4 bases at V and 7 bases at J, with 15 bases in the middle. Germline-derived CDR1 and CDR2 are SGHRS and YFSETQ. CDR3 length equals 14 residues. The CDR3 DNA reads TGCGCCAGCAGCAGGGGGGGTGGGGGAAATGAGCAGTTCTTC. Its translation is CASSRGGGGNEQFF.